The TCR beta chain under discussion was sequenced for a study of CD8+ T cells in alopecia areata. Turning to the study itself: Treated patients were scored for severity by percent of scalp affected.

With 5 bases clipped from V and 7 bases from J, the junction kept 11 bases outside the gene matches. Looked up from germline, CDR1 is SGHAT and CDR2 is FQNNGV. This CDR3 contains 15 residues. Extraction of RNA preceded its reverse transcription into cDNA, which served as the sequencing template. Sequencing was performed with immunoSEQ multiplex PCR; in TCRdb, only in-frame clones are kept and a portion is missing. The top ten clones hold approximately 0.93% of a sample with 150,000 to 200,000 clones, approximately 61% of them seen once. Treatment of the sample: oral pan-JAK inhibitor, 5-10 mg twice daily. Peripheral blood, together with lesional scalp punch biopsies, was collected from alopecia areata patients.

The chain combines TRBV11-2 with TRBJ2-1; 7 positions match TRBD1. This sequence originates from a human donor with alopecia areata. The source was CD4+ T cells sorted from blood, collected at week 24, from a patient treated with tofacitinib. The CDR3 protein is CASSLTGVVVNEQFF. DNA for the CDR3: TGTGCCAGCAGCCTTACAGGGGTCGTTGTTAATGAGCAGTTCTTC.